A selection of T cell receptor beta chains follows, all from one sample in a study of CD8+ T cells in alopecia areata. The method was immunoSEQ multiplex PCR; TCRdb's version includes in-frame clones alone and lacks a portion of them. Counted here are 120,000 or so clones, 35% to 45% occurring once; the ten biggest clones make up 3% to 3.5%. The sequencing sample was made of CD4+ T cells sorted from blood. The receptors shown here come from a human donor with alopecia areata. CDR3s include the opening cysteine and the closing phenylalanine or tryptophan. The order of the fields is V gene, J gene, D gene, clone size, CDR3 DNA, CDR3 protein. D genes are given only for firm matches. The size of a clone is reported for some rows only, either as once, few or many, or as a class for expanded clones.

v_gene: TRBV7-9
j_gene: TRBJ1-1
d_gene: -
abundance: few
CDR3nt: TGTGCCAGCCAGGGACTCGGAGCTTTCTTT
CDR3aa: CASQGLGAFF

v_gene: TRBV29-1
j_gene: TRBJ2-1
d_gene: -
abundance: few
CDR3nt: TGCAGCGTTGGTCGTATCAGACAAATGGGCAATGAGCAGTTCTTC
CDR3aa: CSVGRIRQMGNEQFF

v_gene: TRBV14
j_gene: TRBJ1-1
d_gene: -
abundance: -
CDR3nt: TGTGCCAGCAGCCAAGTGAGGGTAGAGGCTTTCTTT
CDR3aa: CASSQVRVEAFF

v_gene: TRBV7-2
j_gene: TRBJ1-2
d_gene: TRBD1
abundance: few
CDR3nt: TGTGCCAGCAGCTCGGACAGGGAAAACTATGGCTACACCTTC
CDR3aa: CASSSDRENYGYTF

v_gene: TRBV4-3
j_gene: TRBJ2-1
d_gene: -
abundance: few
CDR3nt: TGCGCCAGCAGCCAAGATTACGGGTTAGGCAGGGGTACCAATGAGCAGTTCTTC
CDR3aa: CASSQDYGLGRGTNEQFF

v_gene: TRBV29-1
j_gene: TRBJ2-7
d_gene: -
abundance: -
CDR3nt: TGCAGCGTTGAAACAGACCTCTCCTACGAGCAGTACTTC
CDR3aa: CSVETDLSYEQYF

v_gene: TRBV4-1
j_gene: TRBJ2-7
d_gene: -
abundance: -
CDR3nt: TGCGCCAGCAGCCAAGGTGTGCCCCGGAGGGAGCAGTACTTC
CDR3aa: CASSQGVPRREQYF

v_gene: TRBV9
j_gene: TRBJ1-5
d_gene: TRBD1
abundance: few
CDR3nt: TGTGCCAGCAGCGCGACGGGACAGGGCTATCAGCCCCAGCATTTT
CDR3aa: CASSATGQGYQPQHF

v_gene: TRBV30
j_gene: TRBJ2-1
d_gene: TRBD2
abundance: few
CDR3nt: TGTGCCTGGAGTGGGACTAGCCCTAAGTTCTTC
CDR3aa: CAWSGTSPKFF

v_gene: TRBV28
j_gene: TRBJ2-5
d_gene: -
abundance: -
CDR3nt: TGTGCCAGCAGTTTTCAGGGAATGAAGACCCAGTACTTC
CDR3aa: CASSFQGMKTQYF

v_gene: TRBV7-9
j_gene: TRBJ2-5
d_gene: -
abundance: -
CDR3nt: TGTGCCAGCAGCTCCCCCGGCCGGGCTTTCGAGACCCAGTACTTC
CDR3aa: CASSSPGRAFETQYF

v_gene: TRBV30
j_gene: TRBJ2-7
d_gene: -
abundance: few
CDR3nt: TGTGCCTCGAGATGGACCGGGACCACCTACGAGCAGTACTTC
CDR3aa: CASRWTGTTYEQYF

v_gene: TRBV29-1
j_gene: TRBJ1-1
d_gene: -
abundance: -
CDR3nt: TGCAGTGCCGGGAACACTGAAGCTTTCTTT
CDR3aa: CSAGNTEAFF

v_gene: TRBV30
j_gene: TRBJ2-7
d_gene: TRBD2
abundance: -
CDR3nt: TGTGCCTGGAGTGTACGATCTGGGTTAGCGGGATTCCGCCCCTACGAGCAGTACTTC
CDR3aa: CAWSVRSGLAGFRPYEQYF

v_gene: TRBV6-5
j_gene: TRBJ2-7
d_gene: TRBD1
abundance: -
CDR3nt: TGTGCCAGCAGCCAGGGGGCTCGCTACGAGCAGTACTTC
CDR3aa: CASSQGARYEQYF

v_gene: TRBV30
j_gene: TRBJ2-1
d_gene: -
abundance: -
CDR3nt: TGTGCCTGGAGTGGCCGGGGCAAGGGCAATGAGCAGTTCTTC
CDR3aa: CAWSGRGKGNEQFF

v_gene: TRBV29-1
j_gene: TRBJ2-1
d_gene: TRBD1
abundance: -
CDR3nt: TGCAGCGCACTAAGGGGGACAGGGGGGCCTTACAATGAGCAGTTCTTC
CDR3aa: CSALRGTGGPYNEQFF

v_gene: TRBV9
j_gene: TRBJ2-1
d_gene: -
abundance: few
CDR3nt: TGTGCCAGCAGCGTTCGCGGCGACGGCTACAATGAGCAGTTCTTC
CDR3aa: CASSVRGDGYNEQFF

v_gene: TRBV5-1
j_gene: TRBJ1-2
d_gene: -
abundance: -
CDR3nt: TGCGCCAGCAGCTTGGACAGATATGGCTACACCTTC
CDR3aa: CASSLDRYGYTF

v_gene: TRBV29-1
j_gene: TRBJ1-1
d_gene: -
abundance: -
CDR3nt: TGCAGCGTTGGAGCGGTAGTCGGCACTGAAGCTTTCTTT
CDR3aa: CSVGAVVGTEAFF

v_gene: TRBV2
j_gene: TRBJ1-6
d_gene: -
abundance: -
CDR3nt: TGTGCCAGCAGGAGTGGGTATTCACCCCTCCACTTT
CDR3aa: CASRSGYSPLHF

v_gene: TRBV9
j_gene: TRBJ1-1
d_gene: -
abundance: once
CDR3nt: TGTGCCAGCAGCGTAGTCGACAGCCTGGCGGCTTTCTTT
CDR3aa: CASSVVDSLAAFF

v_gene: TRBV29-1
j_gene: TRBJ2-6
d_gene: -
abundance: -
CDR3nt: TGCAGCGTTGAAGCCGCAGGCTCTGGGGCCAACGTCCTGACTTTC
CDR3aa: CSVEAAGSGANVLTF

v_gene: TRBV10-3
j_gene: TRBJ2-5
d_gene: -
abundance: -
CDR3nt: TGTGCCATCAGTGATAGAGGAGAGACCCAGTACTTC
CDR3aa: CAISDRGETQYF

v_gene: TRBV29-1
j_gene: TRBJ1-2
d_gene: -
abundance: -
CDR3nt: TGCAGCGTTGGAGGCTACACCTTC
CDR3aa: CSVGGYTF

v_gene: TRBV7-2
j_gene: TRBJ2-5
d_gene: TRBD1
abundance: -
CDR3nt: TGTGCCAGCAGCCTTTTCCTGGGACAGCAAGAGACCCAGTACTTC
CDR3aa: CASSLFLGQQETQYF

v_gene: TRBV29-1
j_gene: TRBJ2-3
d_gene: -
abundance: -
CDR3nt: TGCAGCGTATTACCCTATAGCACAGATACGCAGTATTTT
CDR3aa: CSVLPYSTDTQYF

v_gene: TRBV29-1
j_gene: TRBJ2-7
d_gene: TRBD1
abundance: -
CDR3nt: TGCAGCGTCCAGGGACAGGGGCTCTACGAGCAGTACTTC
CDR3aa: CSVQGQGLYEQYF

v_gene: TRBV6-5
j_gene: TRBJ1-1
d_gene: TRBD1
abundance: -
CDR3nt: TGTGCCAGCAGTTACCAACTGACAGGGATCGCTGAAGCTTTCTTT
CDR3aa: CASSYQLTGIAEAFF

v_gene: TRBV7-9
j_gene: TRBJ1-1
d_gene: -
abundance: -
CDR3nt: TGTGCCAGCCTGCCTCCCGGGTGGAACACTGAAGCTTTCTTT
CDR3aa: CASLPPGWNTEAFF

v_gene: TRBV29-1
j_gene: TRBJ1-6
d_gene: -
abundance: -
CDR3nt: TGCAGCGTTGAAGGGATTTGCGGAAAGAATAATTCACCCCTCCACTTT
CDR3aa: CSVEGICGKNNSPLHF

v_gene: TRBV28
j_gene: TRBJ1-1
d_gene: -
abundance: -
CDR3nt: TGTGCCAGCAAGGGAGGAAGGACTGAAGCTTTCTTT
CDR3aa: CASKGGRTEAFF

v_gene: TRBV6-5
j_gene: TRBJ1-2
d_gene: TRBD1
abundance: few
CDR3nt: TGTGCCAGCAGCCCAGGGGGCAGGAGCTACACCTTC
CDR3aa: CASSPGGRSYTF

v_gene: TRBV29-1
j_gene: TRBJ2-1
d_gene: -
abundance: -
CDR3nt: TGCAGCGTCGGTGTTTTGGATGAGCAGTTCTTC
CDR3aa: CSVGVLDEQFF

v_gene: TRBV29-1
j_gene: TRBJ1-2
d_gene: -
abundance: few
CDR3nt: TGCAGCGTCCCAACGGGGGGGAATAACTATGGCTACACCTTC
CDR3aa: CSVPTGGNNYGYTF

v_gene: TRBV7-2
j_gene: TRBJ2-2
d_gene: -
abundance: few
CDR3nt: TGTGCCAGCAGCTTAGATCGGTCAACCGGGGAGCTGTTTTTT
CDR3aa: CASSLDRSTGELFF

v_gene: TRBV11-2
j_gene: TRBJ2-7
d_gene: -
abundance: -
CDR3nt: TGTGCCAGCAGCTTTAGGTTAGCGCAGTACTTC
CDR3aa: CASSFRLAQYF

v_gene: TRBV9
j_gene: TRBJ2-1
d_gene: TRBD1
abundance: -
CDR3nt: TGTGCCAGCAGCGTAGCTGGACAGGGGACACAAGGAGAGCAGTTCTTC
CDR3aa: CASSVAGQGTQGEQFF

v_gene: TRBV7-6
j_gene: TRBJ2-7
d_gene: -
abundance: few
CDR3nt: TGTGCCAGCAGCTTAGCGCCGGGAGTACCGGGCGAGCAGTACTTC
CDR3aa: CASSLAPGVPGEQYF

v_gene: TRBV5-4
j_gene: TRBJ2-7
d_gene: -
abundance: -
CDR3nt: TGTGCCAGCAGCTTGGTACAACCAGGGACCCACGAGCAGTACTTC
CDR3aa: CASSLVQPGTHEQYF